Sequencing of this TCR beta chain was carried out in a study of blood T cell repertoires in COVID-19. In the study overall: Samples representing acute and convalescent COVID-19 were sourced from the United States, Italy and Spain.

The table lists this clone with a few counts. In the study's own analysis: Amplified reference gene primers provided the basis for estimating nucleated cell counts. Sequencing used immunoSEQ multiplex PCR; TCRdb keeps in-frame clones, though not all of them. V and J calls and clone size are those listed in that table; D and trimming were worked out from the DNA. This sample yields about 270,000 clones, of which approximately 90% are seen a single time; approximately 3% belongs to the top ten. Participants' reported clinical history set cohort assignment. No more than 2 weeks before study entry, exposed participants had met a case of COVID-19. The sequence came from a man in his forties who had been exposed to COVID-19. The sample taken for sequencing was PBMCs or T cells enriched from blood (not recorded which).

CDR3 DNA: TGTGCCAGCAGTGAAGGTAGATCCTACGAGCAGTACTTC. It encodes CASSEGRSYEQYF. The rearrangement uses TRBV6-1 and TRBJ2-7; D remains ambiguous. The germline V and J ends were trimmed by 1 base and 1 base, with 5 bases remaining between them. Per germline, CDR1 MNHNS and CDR2 SASEGT. The CDR3 has 13 amino acids.